This T cell receptor (beta chain) is from a study of radiation and T cells in renal cell carcinoma. About the research overall: Nephrectomy followed 15 Gy stereotactic body radiation by 4 weeks.

Profiling relied on immunoSEQ multiplex PCR, and the TCRdb table lists in-frame clones only, not all of them. The sample consists of about 150,000 clones, about 85% of them appearing once. Time point denoted: baseline pretreatment blood. Treatment specified: 15 Gy SBRT to primary tumor, nephrectomy 4 weeks later. Per germline, CDR1 MNHNS and CDR2 SASEGT. Trimming pared 6 bases from V and 1 base from J, leaving 12 bases between. The CDR3 has 14 residues. This clonotype originated in a woman between 70 and 85 years old with renal cell carcinoma. This chain uses TRBV6-1 with TRBJ1-1; D unresolved. Source: blood, taken from a patient whose treatment included radiotherapy and nephrectomy. The CDR3 nucleotides are TGTGCCAGCAGAGCCGAGGCGGAGAACACTGAAGCTTTCTTT. This gives the protein CASRAEAENTEAFF.